This T cell receptor (beta chain) came from a study of CD8+CD57+ T cells in acquired aplastic anemia (dated by TCRdb to about 2018). Notes on the research overall: DNA extracted from sorted CD4+ and CD8+ cells had a mean of about 3.2 ug, with a range of about 0.19 to 27.4 ug. CD8+CD57+ expansion was defined as frequency above the mean frequency observed in healthy subjects.

As regards this clonotype: Its antigen is not yet known. No clone much larger than this one lies a single base away; base qualities are absent.

Expansion of CD8+CD57+ cells had been shown by flow cytometry in the patients chosen for sequencing. Severe acquired aplastic anemia was diagnosed in all patients according to International Study of Aplastic Anemia and Agranulocytosis and Camitta criteria. At the time blood was sampled, none of the patients had received any therapy. In this study, sorted CD4+ and CD8+ T cells from the blood of healthy subjects and of severe aplastic anemia patients had their TCR repertoires deep-sequenced. Patients were enrolled under clinicaltrials.gov protocols 00001620, 01623167, 00001397, 00071045, 00081523 and 00961064 in the USA. Ficoll-Paque density gradient centrifugation was used to isolate peripheral blood mononuclear cells. Before DNA was extracted, CD4+ and CD8+ T cells were sorted using either FACS or magnetic beads. From the cysteine through the phenylalanine, the CDR3 covers 15 amino acids. Of the read, only the CDR3 DNA is kept; its 45 bases are in frame from base 1. Reading the germline V gene gives CDR1 MRHNA and CDR2 SNTAGT. V has 4 bases trimmed and J has 7 bases trimmed; junction bases matching no gene number 9.

Profiling of TCR beta VDJ combinations and CDR3 sequences used genomic DNA as the template. TCR repertoire sequencing was run on an Illumina HiSeq 2000. Per the original workflow: Repertoires were assessed using TRBV/TRBJ rearrangement plots, CDR3 size and DJ length profiles, and Simpson's diversity index. The most abundant DNA sequence in the deep sequencing data was defined as the immunodominant clone. CDR3 amino acid sequences were screened for sharing across subjects and were compared with published repertoires and the VDJdb database. TCRdb redid the processing of the public reads, applying fastp at Q25 and MiXCR, and retained in-frame beta chains. One record per CDR3 amino acid sequence lists the most common genes and DNA. TCRdb's processing, not the authors' own work, is the source of the V and J calls. This sample holds just over 150,000 distinct CDR3 sequences; about 50% were observed only once. Of the sample, roughly 29% falls within the top ten clones.

Results the study describes overall, beyond this receptor: Although roughly 29 CD8+ CDR3 sequences were shared by patients and controls, these sequences appeared highly expressed in patients and within the immunodominant clones of patients. CD8+ Simpson's diversity did not differ significantly between patients and healthy controls (P=0.060).

Material for sequencing was sorted CD4+, CD8+, or CD8+CD57+ T cells (not recorded which) from PBMCs. This receptor was obtained from a human donor with aplastic anemia. The V and J segments used are TRBV6-4 and TRBJ2-1; 8 middle bases align to TRBD2. This receptor carries the CDR3 CASSASGTRTNEQFF. The DNA reads TGTGCCAGCAGTGCCTCCGGGACTAGAACGAATGAGCAGTTCTTC.